The 2 T cell receptor beta chains in this list originate from one sample, sequenced in a study of shared clonotypes between healthy human individuals. Assay used: immunoSEQ multiplex PCR; TCRdb lists only in-frame clones, some missing. The sample yields some 1.5 million clones, roughly 96% seen once. The sample comprised naive CD4+ T cells sorted from blood. Sample subset: CD45RA+ positively selected. The receptors come from a young man in good health.

The chain has TRBV4-1 and TRBJ1-1; D is perhaps TRBD1 (5 bases). Germline V gives CDR1 MGHRA, CDR2 YSYEKL. CDR3 length: 11 residues. V gave up 4 bases and J gave up 12 bases, with 12 bases separating them. In nucleotides, the CDR3 is TGCGCCAGCAGCCGCGTCGAGGGGACTTTCTTT. Translating gives CASSRVEGTFF.

The V and J genes are TRBV2 and TRBJ2-7, with 7 bases matching TRBD2. Germline CDR1 reads SNHLY; CDR2 reads FYNNEI. The junction had 12 bases not matched to a gene; V was cut back by 3 bases and J by 7 bases. The length of the CDR3 is 15 residues. CDR3 DNA sequence: TGTGCCAGCAGTGACAGCGGGATGGCGGTAGGGGAGCAGTACTTC. Amino acids: CASSDSGMAVGEQYF.